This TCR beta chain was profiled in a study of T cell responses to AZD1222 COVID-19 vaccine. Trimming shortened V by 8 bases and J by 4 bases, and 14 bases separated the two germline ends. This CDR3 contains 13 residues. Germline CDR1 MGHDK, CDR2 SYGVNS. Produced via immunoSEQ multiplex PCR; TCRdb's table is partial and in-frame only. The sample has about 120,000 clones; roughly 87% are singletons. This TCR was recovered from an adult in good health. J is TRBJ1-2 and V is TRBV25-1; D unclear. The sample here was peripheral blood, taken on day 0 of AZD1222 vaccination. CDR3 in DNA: TGTGCCAGCTTTAGCACCTCATTCTATGGCTACACCTTC. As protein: CASFSTSFYGYTF.